This entry lists 7 T cell receptor beta chains sequenced from one sample in a study of siplizumab effects on memory and regulatory T cells. Libraries were prepared by immunoSEQ multiplex PCR; TCRdb keeps only in-frame clonotypes and omits some of them. The data show about 120,000 clones, approximately 94% seen once. The material sequenced was non-Treg CD4+ T cells sorted from blood. The origin of the receptors is a human donor in good health.

J is TRBJ1-5 and V is TRBV11-2; no clear D gene. The germline V gene encodes CDR1 SGHAT and CDR2 FQNNGV. The CDR3 is made up of 13 amino acids. The V and J ends lost 4 bases and 9 bases respectively, with 13 bases between them. CDR3: CASSSLKEGPQHF. The CDR3, as DNA: TGTGCCAGCAGCTCTCTCAAGGAGGGGCCCCAGCATTTT.

The genes are TRBV5-8 and TRBJ2-5, with 13 bases fitting TRBD2. The junction had 8 bases not matched to a gene; V was cut back by 4 bases and J by 5 bases. Germline values: CDR1 SGHTS, CDR2 YDEGEE. The CDR3 consists of 16 residues. CDR3 region: CASSPGTSGILETQYF. The CDR3 DNA follows: TGTGCCAGCAGCCCTGGGACTAGCGGGATCTTGGAGACCCAGTACTTC.

The chain uses TRBV2 and TRBJ1-1; D remains ambiguous. The germline V and J ends were trimmed by 3 bases and 1 base, with 9 bases remaining between them. This CDR3 has 14 residues. Germline V lookup: CDR1 SNHLY, CDR2 FYNNEI. CDR3 coding DNA: TGTGCCAGCAGTGACGAGGGTAGGAACACTGAAGCTTTCTTT. Translated, it gives CASSDEGRNTEAFF.

The chain couples TRBV30 to TRBJ2-1; possibly TRBD1 for D (6 bases). The germline V gene encodes CDR1 GTSNPN and CDR2 SVGIG (reference sequence). Trimming left V 1 base short and J 8 bases short, with 18 bases between. CDR3 length equals 15 residues. CDR3 protein: CAWSANRAFSDEQFF. CDR3 in DNA: TGTGCCTGGAGTGCCAACAGGGCCTTTTCCGATGAGCAGTTCTTC.

This sequence joins TRBV6-5 and TRBJ2-7; tentatively, D is TRBD1 (6 bases). V lost 2 bases, J lost 0 bases, and 11 bases lay in between. The CDR3 loop spans 15 amino acids. The germline V gene encodes CDR1 MNHEY and CDR2 SVGAGI. The CDR3 nucleotides read TGTGCCAGCAGTTACGCCGGACAGAGCTCCTACGAGCAGTACTTC. Translating gives CASSYAGQSSYEQYF.

V and J are TRBV20-1 and TRBJ2-7, with 8 bases aligning to TRBD1. Germline V gene lookup returns CDR1 DFQATT and CDR2 SNEGSKA (reference sequence). The CDR3 sequence is 11 residues long. The CDR3 here is CGGQGKNEQYF. CDR3 DNA sequence: TGCGGCGGACAGGGAAAGAACGAGCAGTACTTC.

CDR3 DNA sequence: TGCGCCAGCAGCCCCGGACTGATTCTTCGCTCTGGAAACACCATATATTTT. Residues: CASSPGLILRSGNTIYF. The chain carries TRBV4-1 and TRBJ1-3; no clear D. Trimming pared 4 bases from V and 0 bases from J, leaving 16 bases between. Germline V gene sequence: CDR1 MGHRA, CDR2 YSYEKL. CDR3 size: 17 residues.